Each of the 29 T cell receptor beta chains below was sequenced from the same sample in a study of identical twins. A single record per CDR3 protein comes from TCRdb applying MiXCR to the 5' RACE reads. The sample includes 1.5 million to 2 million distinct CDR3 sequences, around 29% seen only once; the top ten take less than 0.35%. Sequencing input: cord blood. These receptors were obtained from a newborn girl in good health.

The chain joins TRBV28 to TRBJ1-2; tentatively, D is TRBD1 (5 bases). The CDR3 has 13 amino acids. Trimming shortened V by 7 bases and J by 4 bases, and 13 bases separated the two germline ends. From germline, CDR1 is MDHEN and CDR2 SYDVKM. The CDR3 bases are TGTGCCAGCAAGCCAGGGCCTATCTATGGCTACACCTTC. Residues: CASKPGPIYGYTF.

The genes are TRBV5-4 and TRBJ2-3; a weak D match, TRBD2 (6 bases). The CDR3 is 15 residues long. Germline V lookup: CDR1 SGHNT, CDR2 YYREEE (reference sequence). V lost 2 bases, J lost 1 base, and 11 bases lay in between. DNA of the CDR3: TGTGCCAGCAGCTTTGTGACTAGGCGCACAGATACGCAGTATTTT. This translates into CASSFVTRRTDTQYF.

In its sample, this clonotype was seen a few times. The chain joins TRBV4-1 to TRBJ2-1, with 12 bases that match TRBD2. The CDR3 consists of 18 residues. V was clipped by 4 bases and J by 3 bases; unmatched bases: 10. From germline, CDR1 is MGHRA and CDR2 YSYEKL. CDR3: CASSLLAGGKPSYNEQFF. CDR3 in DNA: TGCGCCAGCAGCCTACTAGCGGGGGGCAAACCAAGCTACAATGAGCAGTTCTTC.

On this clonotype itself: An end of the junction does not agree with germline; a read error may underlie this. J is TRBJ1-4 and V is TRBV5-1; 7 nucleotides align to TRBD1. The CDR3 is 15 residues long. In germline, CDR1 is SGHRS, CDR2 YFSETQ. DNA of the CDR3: TGCGTCAGCAGCTTGGGTGACAGGGAACAAGAAAAACTGTTTTTT. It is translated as CVSSLGDREQEKLFF. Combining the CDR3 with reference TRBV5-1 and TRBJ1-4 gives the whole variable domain KAGVTQTPRYLIKTRGQQVTLSCSPISGHRSVSWYQQTPGQGLQFLFEYFSETQRNKGNFPGRFSGRQFSNSRSEMNVSTLELGDSALYLCVSSLGDREQEKLFFGSGTQLSVL.

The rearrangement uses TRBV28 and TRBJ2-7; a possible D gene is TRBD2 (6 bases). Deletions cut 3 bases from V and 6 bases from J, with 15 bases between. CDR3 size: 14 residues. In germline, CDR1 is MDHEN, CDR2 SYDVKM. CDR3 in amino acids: CASSLASAMIEQYF. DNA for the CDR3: TGTGCCAGCAGTTTGGCTAGCGCGATGATCGAGCAGTACTTC.

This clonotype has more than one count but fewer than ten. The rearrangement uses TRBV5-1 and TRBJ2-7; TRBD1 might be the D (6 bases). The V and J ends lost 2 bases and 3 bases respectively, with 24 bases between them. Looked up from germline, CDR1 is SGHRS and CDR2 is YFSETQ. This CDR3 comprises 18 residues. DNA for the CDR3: TGCGCCAGCAGCTTAGGTCTCCGTGCAGGGGATTTAGTCTACGAGCAGTACTTC. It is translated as CASSLGLRAGDLVYEQYF.

CDR3 amino acids: CASSQDRGVAEAFF. The DNA for the CDR3 is TGTGCCAGCAGCCAAGATAGAGGGGTCGCTGAAGCTTTCTTT. The genes are TRBV4-2 and TRBJ1-1, with a possible D match to TRBD1 (5 bases). The CDR3 loop spans 14 amino acids. Trimming cost V 0 bases and J 6 bases, with 11 bases left between them. The germline V gene has CDR1 LGHNA and CDR2 YNFKEQ.

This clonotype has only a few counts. The CDR3 reads CASSIRDYPYEQYF. The CDR3 DNA sequence: TGCGCCAGCAGCATCCGGGACTATCCCTACGAGCAGTACTTC. V and J are TRBV5-1 and TRBJ2-7; 7 bases map to TRBD2. CDR3 length: 14 amino acids. V lost 4 bases, J lost 2 bases, and 6 bases stayed unmatched. The germline V gene encodes CDR1 SGHRS and CDR2 YFSETQ.

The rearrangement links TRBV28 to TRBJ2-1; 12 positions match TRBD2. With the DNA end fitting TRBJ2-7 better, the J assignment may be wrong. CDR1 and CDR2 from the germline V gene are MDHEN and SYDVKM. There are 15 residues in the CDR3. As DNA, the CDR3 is TGTGCCAGCAGATTGACTAGCGGGAGTCACAATGAGCAGTACTTC. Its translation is CASRLTSGSHNEQYF.

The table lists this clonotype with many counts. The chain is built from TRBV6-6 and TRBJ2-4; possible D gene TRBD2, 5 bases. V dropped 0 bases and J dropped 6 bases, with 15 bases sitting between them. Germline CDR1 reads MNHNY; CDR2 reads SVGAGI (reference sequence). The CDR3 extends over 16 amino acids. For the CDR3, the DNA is TGTGCCAGCAGTTACTCAAAACTAGACACTAGAAACATTCAGTACTTC. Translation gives CASSYSKLDTRNIQYF.

The CDR3 loop is CASSQEGTAGGRNEQFF. In nucleotides, the CDR3 is TGCGCCAGCAGCCAAGAAGGGACAGCGGGGGGCCGGAATGAGCAGTTCTTC. The chain has TRBV4-1 and TRBJ2-1; 9 bases are a match to TRBD2. Germline V lookup: CDR1 MGHRA, CDR2 YSYEKL. This CDR3 contains 17 residues. The J segment lost 7 bases and the V segment lost 0 bases, leaving 10 bases of the junction unmatched.

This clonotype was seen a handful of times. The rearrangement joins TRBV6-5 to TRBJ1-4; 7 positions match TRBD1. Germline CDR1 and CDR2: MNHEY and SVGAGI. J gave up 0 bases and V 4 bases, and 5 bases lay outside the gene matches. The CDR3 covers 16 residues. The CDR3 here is CASSFTGVPTNEKLFF. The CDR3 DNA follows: TGTGCCAGCAGTTTCACAGGGGTGCCAACTAATGAAAAACTGTTTTTT.

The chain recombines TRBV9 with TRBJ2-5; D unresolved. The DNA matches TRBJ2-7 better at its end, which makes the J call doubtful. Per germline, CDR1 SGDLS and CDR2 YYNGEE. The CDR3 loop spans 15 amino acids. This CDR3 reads CASSVQWAATYEQYF. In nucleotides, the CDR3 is TGTGCCAGCAGCGTACAATGGGCTGCAACCTACGAGCAGTACTTC.

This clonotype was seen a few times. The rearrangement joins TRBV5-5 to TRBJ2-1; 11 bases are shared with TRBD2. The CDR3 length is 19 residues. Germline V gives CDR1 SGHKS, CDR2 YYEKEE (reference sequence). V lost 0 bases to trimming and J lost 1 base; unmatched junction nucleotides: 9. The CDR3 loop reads CASSLGLIAGGPSYNEQFF. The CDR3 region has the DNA TGTGCCAGCAGCTTGGGGCTTATAGCGGGAGGGCCTTCCTACAATGAGCAGTTCTTC.

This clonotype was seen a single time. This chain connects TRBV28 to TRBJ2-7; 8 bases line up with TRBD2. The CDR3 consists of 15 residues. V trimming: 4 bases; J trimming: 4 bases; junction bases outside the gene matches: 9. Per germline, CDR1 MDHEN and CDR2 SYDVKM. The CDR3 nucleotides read TGTGCCAGCAGTTATGGGCTCCTAGCGGGTTACGAGCAGTACTTC. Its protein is CASSYGLLAGYEQYF.

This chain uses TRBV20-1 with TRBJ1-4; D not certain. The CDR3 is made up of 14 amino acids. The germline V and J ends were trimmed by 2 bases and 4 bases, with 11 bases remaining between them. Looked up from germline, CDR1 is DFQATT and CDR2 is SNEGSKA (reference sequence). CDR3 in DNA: TGCAGTGCTAGATCACAGTTACTTAATGAAAAACTGTTTTTT. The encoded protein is CSARSQLLNEKLFF.

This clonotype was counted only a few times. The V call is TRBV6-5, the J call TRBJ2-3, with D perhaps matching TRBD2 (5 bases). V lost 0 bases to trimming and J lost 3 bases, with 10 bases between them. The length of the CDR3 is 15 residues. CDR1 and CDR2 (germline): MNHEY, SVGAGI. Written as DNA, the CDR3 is TGTGCCAGCAGTTACTCTCGAAGGACTACAGATACGCAGTATTTT. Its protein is CASSYSRRTTDTQYF.

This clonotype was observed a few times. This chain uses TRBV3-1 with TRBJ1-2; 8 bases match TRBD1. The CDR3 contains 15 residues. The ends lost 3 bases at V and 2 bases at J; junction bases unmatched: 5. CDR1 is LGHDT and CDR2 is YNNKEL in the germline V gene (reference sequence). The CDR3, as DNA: TGTGCCAGCAGCCATAAGACAGGGGCCAACTATGGCTACACCTTC. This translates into CASSHKTGANYGYTF.

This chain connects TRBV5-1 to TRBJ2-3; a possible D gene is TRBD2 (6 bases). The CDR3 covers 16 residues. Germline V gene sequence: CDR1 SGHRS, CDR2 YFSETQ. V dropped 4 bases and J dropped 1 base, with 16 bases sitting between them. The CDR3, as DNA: TGCGCCAGCAGCCCCGGAGGAGGGTGGGGCACAGATACGCAGTATTTT. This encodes CASSPGGGWGTDTQYF.

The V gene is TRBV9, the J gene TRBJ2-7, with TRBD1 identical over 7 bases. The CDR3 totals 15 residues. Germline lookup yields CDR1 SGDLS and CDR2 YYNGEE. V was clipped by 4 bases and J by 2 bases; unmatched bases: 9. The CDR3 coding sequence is TGTGCCAGCAGCTCACGACTGGACAGGCCCTACGAGCAGTACTTC. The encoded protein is CASSSRLDRPYEQYF.

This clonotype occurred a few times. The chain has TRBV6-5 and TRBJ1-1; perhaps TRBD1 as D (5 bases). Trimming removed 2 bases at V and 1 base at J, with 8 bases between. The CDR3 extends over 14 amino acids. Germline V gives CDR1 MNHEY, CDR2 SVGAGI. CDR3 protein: CASSYGQGNTEAFF. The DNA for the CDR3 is TGTGCCAGCAGTTACGGGCAGGGGAACACTGAAGCTTTCTTT.

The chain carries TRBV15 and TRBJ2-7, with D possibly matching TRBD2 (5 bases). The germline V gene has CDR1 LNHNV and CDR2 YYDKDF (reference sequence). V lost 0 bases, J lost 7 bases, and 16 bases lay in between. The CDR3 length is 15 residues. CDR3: CATSRDAVPRGEQYF. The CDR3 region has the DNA TGTGCCACCAGCAGAGACGCAGTTCCCCGGGGTGAGCAGTACTTC. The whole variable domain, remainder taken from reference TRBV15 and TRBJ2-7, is DAMVIQNPRYQVTQFGKPVTLSCSQTLNHNVMYWYQQKSSQAPKLLFHYYDKDFNNEADTPDNFQSRRPNTSFCFLDIRSPGLGDTAMYLCATSRDAVPRGEQYFGPGTRLTVT.

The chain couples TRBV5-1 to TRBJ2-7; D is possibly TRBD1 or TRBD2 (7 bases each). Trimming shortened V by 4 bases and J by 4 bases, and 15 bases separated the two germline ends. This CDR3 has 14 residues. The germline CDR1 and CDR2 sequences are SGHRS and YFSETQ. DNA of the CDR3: TGCGCCAGCAGCCCCAGGGGGGGTATTTACGAGCAGTACTTC. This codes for CASSPRGGIYEQYF. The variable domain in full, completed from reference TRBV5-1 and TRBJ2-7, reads KAGVTQTPRYLIKTRGQQVTLSCSPISGHRSVSWYQQTPGQGLQFLFEYFSETQRNKGNFPGRFSGRQFSNSRSEMNVSTLELGDSALYLCASSPRGGIYEQYFGPGTRLTVT.

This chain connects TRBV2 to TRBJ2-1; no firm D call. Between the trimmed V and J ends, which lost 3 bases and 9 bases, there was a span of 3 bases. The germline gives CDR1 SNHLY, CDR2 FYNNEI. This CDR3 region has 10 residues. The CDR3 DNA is TGTGCCAGCAGTGACGGTGAGCAGTTCTTC. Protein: CASSDGEQFF.

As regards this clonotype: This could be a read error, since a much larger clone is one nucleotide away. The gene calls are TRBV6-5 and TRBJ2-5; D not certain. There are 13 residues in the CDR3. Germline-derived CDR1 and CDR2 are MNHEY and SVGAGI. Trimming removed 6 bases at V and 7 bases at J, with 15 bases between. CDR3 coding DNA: TGTGCCAGCAGCGTGGAAGGGTATGGGACCCAGTACTTC. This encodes CASSVEGYGTQYF.

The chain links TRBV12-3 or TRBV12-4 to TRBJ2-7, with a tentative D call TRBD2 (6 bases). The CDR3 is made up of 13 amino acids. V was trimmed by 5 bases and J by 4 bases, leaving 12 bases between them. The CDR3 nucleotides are TGTGCCAGCAGTACAAAGACTAGATACGAGCAGTACTTC. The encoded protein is CASSTKTRYEQYF.

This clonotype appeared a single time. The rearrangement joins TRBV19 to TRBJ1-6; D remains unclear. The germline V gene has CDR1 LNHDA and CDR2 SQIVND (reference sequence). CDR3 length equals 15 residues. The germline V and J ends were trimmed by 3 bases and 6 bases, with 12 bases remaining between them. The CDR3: CASSIRTEPNSPLHF. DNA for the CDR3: TGTGCCAGTAGTATTCGGACGGAACCTAATTCACCCCTCCACTTT.

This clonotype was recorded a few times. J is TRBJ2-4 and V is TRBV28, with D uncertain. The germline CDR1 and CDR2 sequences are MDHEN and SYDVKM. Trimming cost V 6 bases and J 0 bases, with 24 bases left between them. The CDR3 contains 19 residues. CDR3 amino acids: CASSRPLRHLPLAKNIQYF. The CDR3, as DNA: TGTGCCAGCAGCCGCCCCTTGCGACACCTTCCCTTAGCCAAAAACATTCAGTACTTC. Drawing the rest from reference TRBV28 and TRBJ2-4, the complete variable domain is DVKVTQSSRYLVKRTGEKVFLECVQDMDHENMFWYRQDPGLGLRLIYFSYDVKMKEKGDIPEGYSVSREKKERFSLILESASTNQTSMYLCASSRPLRHLPLAKNIQYFGAGTRLSVL.

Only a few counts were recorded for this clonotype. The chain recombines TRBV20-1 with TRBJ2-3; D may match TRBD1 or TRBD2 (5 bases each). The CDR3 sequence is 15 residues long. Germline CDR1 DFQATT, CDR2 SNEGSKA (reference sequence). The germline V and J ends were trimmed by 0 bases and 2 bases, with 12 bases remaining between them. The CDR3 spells CSARDTRGPTDTQYF. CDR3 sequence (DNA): TGCAGTGCTAGAGATACGAGGGGCCCCACAGATACGCAGTATTTT.